This TCR beta chain was identified during a study of regulatory T cells. With regard to this clone: Its antigen is currently unknown.

The CDR3 totals 14 residues. J lost 7 bases, V lost 6 bases, and 8 bases had no gene match. Germline V CDR1 and CDR2: MNHNY, SVGAGI (reference sequence). Primers: 52 TRBV forward and 13 TRBJ reverse. Assay used: immunoSEQ multiplex PCR; TCRdb lists only in-frame clones, some missing. The sample lists over 25,000 clones, 93% occurring once. Patients aged 2 to 39 years had fewer naive T cells. CD4+ T cells were divided by sorting: CD25-high CD127-low Tregs, CD25-low CD127-high conventional cells. Findings and caveats of the study: Regulatory T cells showed the strongest V-J pair restriction and V/J gene skewing among patient repertoires. Hydrophobic residues at CDR3 positions 6 and 7 were enriched in conventional CD4+ T cells of CD3G-deficient patients.

Sequences were obtained from conventional CD4+ T cells sorted from blood. The gene calls are TRBV6-6 and TRBJ1-2; 10 nucleotides line up with TRBD1. The clonotype was recovered from a child aged 2 to 10 with CD3G deficiency. CDR3 protein: CASSNRDRGSGYTF. In nucleotides, the CDR3 is TGTGCCAGCAGCAACCGGGACAGGGGCTCTGGCTACACCTTC.